The clone carrying this T cell receptor beta chain is deemed medium-sized. V lost 4 bases to trimming and J lost 2 bases, with 12 bases between them. Germline CDR1 is SGHRS and CDR2 is YFSETQ. This CDR3 region has 15 residues. The source of the sample is a study of prognosis after radiotherapy for stage I lung cancer. It was by two-round multiplex PCR that TCR beta CDR3 was amplified from genomic DNA. Used in first-round PCR were primers specific to each TRBV and TRBJ gene. Each CDR3 protein gets one entry after TCRdb re-called the multiplex PCR reads with MiXCR. The repertoire holds 20,000 to 25,000 distinct CDR3 sequences, roughly two fifths seen once, with around a fifth in the top ten.

This sequence originates from a donor aged 50 or older with non-small cell lung cancer. The input for sequencing was PBMCs, taken before or after stereotactic body radiation therapy (not recorded which). J is TRBJ2-2 and V is TRBV5-1, with D possibly being TRBD1 or TRBD2 (6 bases each). The CDR3 reads CASSPEGGNTGELFF. The DNA for the CDR3 is TGCGCCAGCAGCCCGGAGGGGGGAAACACCGGGGAGCTGTTTTTT. The full variable domain, in which reference TRBV5-1 and TRBJ2-2 provide the parts outside the CDR3, is KAGVTQTPRYLIKTRGQQVTLSCSPISGHRSVSWYQQTPGQGLQFLFEYFSETQRNKGNFPGRFSGRQFSNSRSEMNVSTLELGDSALYLCASSPEGGNTGELFFGEGSRLTVL.